The 26 T cell receptor beta chains in this list originate from one sample, sequenced in a study of T cells in Graves' hyperthyroidism and ophthalmopathy. It was RNA transcripts that yielded the amplified TCR beta CDR3 regions. First-round RT-PCR targeting the TCR CDR3 was performed with the HTBI primer set. MiXCR was run by TCRdb on the multiplex PCR reads, yielding one entry per CDR3 protein. The table includes 550,000 to 800,000 distinct CDR3 sequences, around 15% detected once. Sample: blood. These receptors originate from a man in his fifties or sixties with Graves' hyperthyroidism.

With respect to this clonotype: A read error may be the cause here, since a much bigger clone is one base away. The chain is built from TRBV28 and TRBJ2-5; 8 nucleotides match TRBD2. In germline, CDR1 is MDHEN, CDR2 SYDVKM. The CDR3 length is 17 residues. The DNA for the CDR3 is TGTGCCGGCAGTTTTGGACTAGCTGTGAGGTTAGAAGAGACCCAGTACTTC. Translation gives CAGSFGLAVRLEETQYF.

In its sample, this clonotype was seen many times. V and J are TRBV20-1 and TRBJ2-7; TRBD2 aligns across 11 bases. Unmatched junction bases numbered 5, after V lost 6 bases and J lost 4 bases. The germline CDR1 and CDR2 sequences are DFQATT and SNEGSKA (reference sequence). This CDR3 comprises 13 residues. The CDR3 region has the DNA TGCAGTGCCCCGGGACTAGCGGATTACGAGCAGTACTTC. It encodes CSAPGLADYEQYF.

A few counts support this clonotype. This chain uses TRBV7-9 with TRBJ2-7, with 13 bases fitting TRBD2. Trimming took 5 bases from V and 3 from J; bases not matched to a gene: 7. Germline CDR1 is SEHNR and CDR2 is FQNEAQ (reference sequence). The CDR3 consists of 16 residues. CDR3 DNA: TGTGCCAGCAGCGTAAGTGGGACTAGCGGGAACTACGAGCAGTACTTC. This translates into CASSVSGTSGNYEQYF. Together with reference TRBV7-9 and TRBJ2-7, the CDR3 gives the full variable domain: DTGVSQNPRHKITKRGQNVTFRCDPISEHNRLYWYRQTLGQGPEFLTYFQNEAQLEKSRLLSDRFSAERPKGSFSTLEIQRTEQGDSAMYLCASSVSGTSGNYEQYFGPGTRLTVT.

This clonotype was recorded at least ten times. The V gene is TRBV25-1, the J gene TRBJ1-1; no clear D. Per the germline V gene, CDR1 is MGHDK and CDR2 is SYGVNS. V was pared by 1 base and J by 3 bases, with 9 bases between. The CDR3 is made up of 14 amino acids. CDR3 sequence (DNA): TGTGCCAGCAGTGAATTTCGGGCGGACACTGAAGCTTTCTTT. Amino acid sequence: CASSEFRADTEAFF.

The rearrangement links TRBV28 to TRBJ1-1, with unresolved D. Deletions cut 10 bases from V and 5 bases from J, with 17 bases between. The length of the CDR3 is 13 residues. Germline assignment: CDR1 MDHEN and CDR2 SYDVKM. CDR3 in DNA: TGTGCCACCTCTCAGCGGACGGGAACTGAAGCTTTCTTT. Encoded protein: CATSQRTGTEAFF.

This clonotype has a handful of counts. The CDR3 spells CASSLWPGQGNSPLHF. The CDR3 DNA sequence: TGCGCCAGCAGCCTTTGGCCGGGACAGGGAAATTCACCCCTCCACTTT. V is TRBV4-1 and J is TRBJ1-6; 9 nucleotides line up with TRBD1. Germline-derived CDR1 and CDR2 are MGHRA and YSYEKL. This CDR3 comprises 16 residues. With V trimmed by 4 bases and J by 7 bases, 8 bases remained unmatched.

The sample holds many counts of this clonotype. This chain uses TRBV6-5 with TRBJ1-1; 12 nucleotides align to TRBD1. This CDR3 has 15 residues. V lost 6 bases, J lost 5 bases, and 7 bases stayed unmatched. The V gene's germline CDR1 is MNHEY and CDR2 SVGAGI. CDR3 amino acids: CASRAGTGGWTEAFF. The DNA of the CDR3 is TGTGCCAGCAGGGCCGGGACAGGGGGCTGGACTGAAGCTTTCTTT.

This clonotype was counted a single time. The chain carries TRBV5-6 and TRBJ1-6, with 8 bases aligning to TRBD1. The ends lost 0 bases at V and 3 bases at J; junction bases unmatched: 2. Germline assignment: CDR1 SGHDT and CDR2 YYEEEE. CDR3 length: 16 amino acids. This chain's CDR3 is CASSLVRGLYNSPLHF. For the CDR3, the DNA is TGTGCCAGCAGCTTGGTCAGGGGGCTCTATAATTCACCCCTCCACTTT.

This clonotype came up many times. CDR3: CASSLEGREAYEQYF. In nucleotides, the CDR3 is TGTGCCAGCAGCTTAGAAGGTCGGGAGGCCTACGAGCAGTACTTC. The chain joins TRBV11-2 to TRBJ2-7, with 7 positions matching TRBD2. This CDR3 contains 15 residues. The V and J ends lost 0 bases and 2 bases, in that order; junction bases with no gene match: 4. CDR1 is SGHAT and CDR2 is FQNNGV in the germline V gene.

This clonotype came up many times. The rearrangement links TRBV3-1 to TRBJ1-1, with D unclear. Germline CDR1 and CDR2: LGHDT and YNNKEL (reference sequence). Trimming took 4 bases from V and 2 from J, leaving 11 bases between them. There are 14 residues in the CDR3. CDR3 in amino acids: CASSRDTYNTEAFF. CDR3 in DNA: TGTGCCAGCAGCCGAGACACGTACAACACTGAAGCTTTCTTT.

The chain combines TRBV20-1 with TRBJ2-2; weak D call: TRBD2 (6 bases). The CDR3 loop spans 17 amino acids. The germline CDR1 and CDR2 sequences are DFQATT and SNEGSKA (reference sequence). With 0 bases removed from V and 4 bases from J, the gap between germline ends came to 18 bases. DNA for the CDR3: TGCAGTGCTAGAGATCTAGGGCGCGGGATCCCCACCGGGGAGCTGTTTTTT. Amino acid sequence: CSARDLGRGIPTGELFF.

The genes are TRBV25-1 and TRBJ1-3; 8 bases are shared with TRBD1. The V and J ends lost 4 bases and 1 base, in that order; junction bases with no gene match: 18. CDR1 is MGHDK, CDR2 SYGVNS, per germline. The CDR3 is 20 amino acids. The CDR3 is CASSGLPGQESGQSGNTIYF. CDR3 nucleotide sequence: TGTGCCAGCAGTGGCCTACCGGGACAGGAAAGCGGCCAGTCTGGAAACACCATATATTTT.

The rearrangement joins TRBV6-1 to TRBJ2-7; D is perhaps TRBD2 (5 bases). Trimming removed 6 bases at V and 5 bases at J, with 17 bases between. This CDR3 comprises 14 residues. Germline V gene data show CDR1 as MNHNS and CDR2 as SASEGT. The CDR3 bases are TGTGCCAGCAGGTCCGGGATAGCGCGGGACGAGCAGTACTTC. It translates to CASRSGIARDEQYF.

This clonotype was seen repeatedly, ten times or more. J is TRBJ2-3 and V is TRBV24-1; TRBD1 aligns across 8 bases. CDR1 and CDR2 (germline): KGHDR, SFDVKD. This CDR3 has 19 residues. V trimming: 4 bases; J trimming: 5 bases; junction bases outside the gene matches: 19. As DNA, the CDR3 is TGTGCCACCAGTGACCGTCTACCGGGACAGGATTATGGCGTAGATACGCAGTATTTT. This translates into CATSDRLPGQDYGVDTQYF.

The chain uses TRBV7-2 and TRBJ1-2; 8 nucleotides agree with TRBD1. The CDR3 extends over 13 amino acids. In germline, CDR1 is SGHTA, CDR2 FQGNSA. Trimming at V came to 3 bases and at J to 8 bases, leaving 5 bases not matched to a gene. The CDR3 sequence is CASSFGQGAGYTF. CDR3 bases: TGTGCCAGCAGCTTTGGGCAGGGGGCCGGCTACACCTTC.

The chain joins TRBV20-1 to TRBJ2-3; 10 bases align to TRBD2. The CDR3 sequence is 20 residues long. Germline values: CDR1 DFQATT, CDR2 SNEGSKA (reference sequence). After removal of 1 base from V and 2 bases from J, the junction contained 18 bases not matched to a gene. CDR3 bases: TGCAGTGCTAGAGGTCTATTAGTACTAGCGGGGTACGGAACCACAGATACGCAGTATTTT. Amino acids: CSARGLLVLAGYGTTDTQYF.

In its sample, this clonotype was seen many times. The gene calls are TRBV30 and TRBJ1-5; D possibly corresponds to TRBD1 (6 bases). The germline CDR1 and CDR2 sequences are GTSNPN and SVGIG (reference sequence). Trimming cost V 6 bases and J 7 bases, with 13 bases left between them. The CDR3 spans 12 residues. This CDR3 is CACGDTGQPQHF. The CDR3, as DNA: TGTGCCTGTGGGGACACGGGACAGCCCCAGCATTTT. Together with reference TRBV30 and TRBJ1-5, the CDR3 gives the full variable domain: SQTIHQWPATLVQPVGSPLSLECTVEGTSNPNLYWYRQAAGRGLQLLFYSVGIGQISSEVPQNLSASRPQDRQFILSSKKLLLSDSGFYLCACGDTGQPQHFGDGTRLSIL.

Concerning this clonotype itself: This may be a read error: a much more frequent sequence differs by one nucleotide. J is TRBJ1-1 and V is TRBV2, with 11 bases lining up with TRBD1. In germline, CDR1 is SNHLY, CDR2 FYNNEI. J was trimmed by 4 bases and V by 4 bases; bases with no gene match: 2. The CDR3 length is 14 residues. CDR3 residues: CASSGTGGLTEAFF. DNA of the CDR3: TGTGCCAGCAGTGGGACAGGGGGCCTCACTGAAGCTTTCTTT.

This clonotype appeared many times. The CDR3 loop is CASTRRGMTHPLAKLFF. The CDR3 nucleotides are TGTGCCAGCACCAGGCGGGGTATGACCCATCCCCTGGCTAAACTGTTTTTT. V is TRBV2 and J is TRBJ1-4; unclear D gene. V was pared by 7 bases and J by 11 bases, with 29 bases between. The CDR3 covers 17 residues. The V gene's germline CDR1 is SNHLY and CDR2 FYNNEI.

The CDR3 spells CASNTPDNEQFF. The CDR3 DNA sequence: TGTGCCAGCAACACCCCCGACAATGAGCAGTTCTTC. The V and J genes are TRBV7-2 and TRBJ2-1; D call uncertain. Germline-derived CDR1 and CDR2 are SGHTA and FQGNSA. The germline V and J ends were trimmed by 7 bases and 5 bases, with 9 bases remaining between them. This CDR3 is built from 12 residues.

The V gene is TRBV20-1, the J gene TRBJ2-7; 9 bases are a match to TRBD1. The CDR3 contains 13 residues. Germline trimming cut 6 bases from V and 2 bases from J; bases unmatched to any gene: 5. CDR1 DFQATT and CDR2 SNEGSKA come from the germline V gene (reference sequence). For the CDR3, the DNA is TGCAGTGCGAACCGGGACAGGGCCTACGAGCAGTACTTC. Its translation is CSANRDRAYEQYF.

This clonotype appeared once. This sequence joins TRBV6-1 and TRBJ2-5, with D possibly matching TRBD2 (6 bases). From germline, CDR1 is MNHNS and CDR2 SASEGT. This CDR3 spans 16 amino acids. Trimming shortened V by 8 bases and J by 4 bases, and 23 bases separated the two germline ends. The CDR3 DNA reads as TGTGCCAGCCTCAACTTGAGAGATGGGAGGAGAGAGACCCAGTACTTC. This codes for CASLNLRDGRRETQYF.

Details on this clonotype: This could be a read error, since a much larger clone is one nucleotide away. The chain is built from TRBV7-2 and TRBJ1-2; the D is unclear. CDR1 SGHTA and CDR2 FQGNSA come from the germline V gene. V gave up 1 base and J gave up 8 bases, with 14 bases separating them. This CDR3 comprises 14 residues. The CDR3 sequence: CASSLDAGQEGYTF. As DNA, the CDR3 is TGTGCCAGCAGCTTAGATGCCGGCCAGGAGGGCTACACCTTC.

This clonotype was detected many times. The genes are TRBV6-1 and TRBJ2-4, with D perhaps TRBD1 (6 bases). CDR1 and CDR2 (germline): MNHNS, SASEGT. The CDR3 extends over 17 amino acids. Trimming cost V 6 bases and J 4 bases, with 22 bases left between them. This CDR3 is CASRGTRTATRKNIQYF. The CDR3 coding sequence is TGTGCCAGCAGGGGAACTCGGACAGCAACCAGAAAAAACATTCAGTACTTC.

This clonotype came up a few times. The CDR3 bases are TGCAGCGTTGAACGGACACCCTATGGCTACACCTTC. Protein: CSVERTPYGYTF. This chain links TRBV29-1 with TRBJ1-2, with D maybe TRBD1 (5 bases). The CDR3 loop spans 12 amino acids. The V gene's germline CDR1 is SQVTM and CDR2 ANQGSEA. With 2 bases removed from V and 4 bases from J, the gap between germline ends came to 8 bases.

The rearrangement uses TRBV2 and TRBJ1-1; possibly TRBD1 for D (5 bases). CDR3 length equals 12 residues. The V end lost 3 bases, the J end lost 8 bases, and 10 bases lay between the germline ends. Germline CDR1 reads SNHLY; CDR2 reads FYNNEI. In nucleotides, the CDR3 is TGTGCCAGCAGTGAGAACAGGTTGGAAGCTTTCTTT. Protein product: CASSENRLEAFF. Looking up the rest from reference TRBV2 and TRBJ1-1 gives the full variable domain: EPEVTQTPSHQVTQMGQEVILRCVPISNHLYFYWYRQILGQKVEFLVSFYNNEISEKSEIFDDQFSVERPDGSNFTLKIRSTKLEDSAMYFCASSENRLEAFFGQGTRLTVV.